The clone carrying this T cell receptor (beta chain) was detected ten times or more. The target antigen is unknown. These data are taken from a study of Graves' ophthalmopathy and Graves' hyperthyroidism. The CDR3 runs 14 residues. J lost 7 bases, V lost 0 bases, and 2 bases had no gene match. The V gene's germline CDR1 is LNHNV and CDR2 YYDKDF (reference sequence). Study conclusions and caveats: Most thyroid clonotypes expanded beyond 0.001 frequency were also found in blood. Stable hyperthyroidism and ophthalmopathy were told apart by a 13-signature model, which achieved about 88% sensitivity and around 77% specificity.

Transcripts of RNA were the source for amplifying TCR beta CDR3 regions. In the first round, RT-PCR was carried out with HTBI primers, and a multiplex PCR formed the second round. TCRdb ran MiXCR on the multiplex PCR reads and lists one entry per CDR3 protein. The sample has over a million distinct CDR3 sequences, about two fifths seen once. Patients newly diagnosed with hyperthyroidism, under 2 months' duration, were aged 18 to 65, the study reports. Physicians reached a diagnosis by relying on clinical symptoms, serum thyroxine, TRAb, thyroid ultrasound and orbital computed tomography. Sequenced sample: peripheral blood or thyroid tissue (not recorded which). This clonotype originated in an adult man with Graves' hyperthyroidism. J is TRBJ2-5 and V is TRBV15, with TRBD1 matching 10 bases. CDR3 amino acids: CATSRERDRGTQYF. The CDR3, as DNA: TGTGCCACCAGCAGAGAGAGGGACAGGGGGACCCAGTACTTC.